Below are 11 T cell receptor beta chains sequenced from a single sample in a study of blood T cell repertoires in COVID-19. Only in-frame clones appear in the TCRdb table, and some are missing; sequencing was by immunoSEQ multiplex PCR. Here the sample spans approximately 300,000 clones, 85% to 90% being singletons. The specimen sequenced was PBMCs or T cells enriched from blood (not recorded which). The origin of the receptors is a woman between 18 and 29 years old who had recovered from COVID-19.

This clone was seen more than once but under ten times. V is TRBV4-1 and J is TRBJ1-5; perhaps TRBD1 as D (6 bases). The CDR3 length is 15 residues. Germline CDR1 reads MGHRA; CDR2 reads YSYEKL. V shed 6 bases and J shed 0 bases, with 12 bases lying between them. Written as DNA, the CDR3 is TGCGCCAGCAGAAGGACAGCTAATAGCAATCAGCCCCAGCATTTT. It encodes CASRRTANSNQPQHF.

The chain links TRBV10-2 to TRBJ2-7, with 12 bases lining up with TRBD2. The CDR3 has 19 residues. V lost 7 bases to trimming and J lost 9 bases; unmatched junction nucleotides: 25. In germline, CDR1 is WSHSY, CDR2 SAAADI. CDR3 residues: CASTAIGGRGLAGGLGQYF. The DNA for the CDR3 is TGCGCCAGCACCGCTATAGGAGGCAGGGGGCTAGCGGGAGGGCTTGGGCAGTACTTC.

The genes are TRBV2 and TRBJ2-5; 8 nucleotides match TRBD2. This CDR3 is 15 amino acids long. The V and J ends lost 8 bases and 2 bases, in that order; junction bases with no gene match: 10. In germline, CDR1 is SNHLY, CDR2 FYNNEI. The CDR3 reads CASGGWTSRQETQYF. CDR3 DNA: TGTGCCAGCGGGGGGTGGACTAGCCGACAAGAGACCCAGTACTTC.

The chain employs TRBV29-1 and TRBJ1-2; tentative D call: TRBD1 (5 bases). V lost 2 bases and J lost 3, with 13 bases in between. CDR3 length: 14 amino acids. Germline CDR1 SQVTM, CDR2 ANQGSEA. The CDR3 loop reads CSVERRRGDYGYTF. In nucleotides, the CDR3 is TGCAGCGTTGAACGGCGTAGGGGTGACTATGGCTACACCTTC.

V and J are TRBV2 and TRBJ2-3; the D gene is possibly TRBD2 (5 bases). The CDR3 is 14 residues long. V shed 10 bases and J shed 4 bases, with 18 bases lying between them. The germline gives CDR1 SNHLY, CDR2 FYNNEI. CDR3 in DNA: TGTGCCATCTCGGGAAGTATCGGGTCAGATACGCAGTATTTT. Translation gives CAISGSIGSDTQYF.

As to this clone: A read error may explain this, as a much larger clone is one base away. The chain combines TRBV4-2 with TRBJ2-3; 9 bases align to TRBD2. The CDR3 covers 15 residues. Trimming took 4 bases from V and 0 from J; bases not matched to a gene: 2. Looked up from germline, CDR1 is LGHNA and CDR2 is YNFKEQ. This chain's CDR3 is CASSPTSGSTDTQYF. In nucleotides, the CDR3 is TGTGCCAGCAGCCCGACTAGCGGAAGCACAGATACGCAGTATTTT.

The gene calls are TRBV28 and TRBJ1-5; 9 bases fit TRBD1. Per germline, CDR1 MDHEN and CDR2 SYDVKM. V gave up 5 bases and J gave up 5 bases; unmatched junction bases: 10. The CDR3 sequence is 16 residues long. CDR3 protein: CASSPTDRGPYQPQHF. CDR3 nucleotide sequence: TGTGCCAGCAGTCCGACGGACAGGGGACCTTATCAGCCCCAGCATTTT.

The sample holds a few counts of this clone. This sequence joins TRBV28 and TRBJ1-6; D is uncertain. This CDR3 is 17 amino acids long. CDR1 and CDR2 from the germline V gene are MDHEN and SYDVKM. Trimming took 3 bases from V and 7 from J, leaving 19 bases between them. CDR3 in DNA: TGTGCCAGCAGTTTTTTAAGTCATGGGCGGGAAAATTCACCCCTCCACTTT. This codes for CASSFLSHGRENSPLHF. The whole variable domain, filled in from reference TRBV28 and TRBJ1-6, reads DVKVTQSSRYLVKRTGEKVFLECVQDMDHENMFWYRQDPGLGLRLIYFSYDVKMKEKGDIPEGYSVSREKKERFSLILESASTNQTSMYLCASSFLSHGRENSPLHFGNGTRLTVT.

This chain joins TRBV7-9 and TRBJ2-4; D call uncertain. The CDR3 is 16 residues long. Germline V gene sequence: CDR1 SEHNR, CDR2 FQNEAQ (reference sequence). With 1 base removed from V and 0 bases from J, the gap between germline ends came to 10 bases. CDR3 sequence: CASSLGGSLAKNIQYF. The DNA for the CDR3 is TGTGCCAGCAGCTTAGGAGGTAGTTTAGCCAAAAACATTCAGTACTTC. Supplemented by reference TRBV7-9 and TRBJ2-4, the full variable domain reads DTGVSQNPRHKITKRGQNVTFRCDPISEHNRLYWYRQTLGQGPEFLTYFQNEAQLEKSRLLSDRFSAERPKGSFSTLEIQRTEQGDSAMYLCASSLGGSLAKNIQYFGAGTRLSVL.

The V and J genes are TRBV11-2 and TRBJ1-6; TRBD1 matches at 9 bases. J gave up 9 bases and V 6 bases, and 9 bases lay outside the gene matches. This CDR3 is built from 15 residues. The germline V gene encodes CDR1 SGHAT and CDR2 FQNNGV. In DNA form, the CDR3 reads TGTGCCAGCAGTCATCTGACAGGGGGTTCTTCACCCCTCCACTTT. It codes for CASSHLTGGSSPLHF.

V gene TRBV21-1 combines with J gene TRBJ1-5; the D call of TRBD1 is as the table states it, not checked on the DNA. TRBV21-1 is given as a pseudogene. The CDR3 length is 14 residues. The CDR3 loop is CASIQINSNQPQHF. In DNA form, the CDR3 reads TGTGCCAGCATCCAGATAAATAGCAATCAGCCCCAGCATTTT.